Following are 20 T cell receptor beta chains from one sample sequenced in a study of T cells in Graves' hyperthyroidism and ophthalmopathy. Amplified regions were TCR beta CDR3 sequences from RNA transcripts. The TCR CDR3 first-round RT-PCR relied on the HTBI primer set. MiXCR, run by TCRdb on the multiplex PCR reads, gives a single entry per CDR3 protein. The sample consists of 700,000 to 950,000 distinct CDR3 sequences, roughly a third of them appearing once. Material: blood. The receptors were gathered from a woman aged 40 to 50 with Graves' hyperthyroidism.

This clonotype was detected a few times. The rearrangement joins TRBV5-8 to TRBJ1-1; D might be TRBD1 (5 bases). This CDR3 spans 13 amino acids. With 0 bases removed from V and 8 bases from J, the gap between germline ends came to 11 bases. The V gene's germline CDR1 is SGHTS and CDR2 YDEGEE. This chain's CDR3 is CASSLGWGSEAFF. The CDR3 DNA reads as TGTGCCAGCAGCTTGGGCTGGGGGTCCGAAGCTTTCTTT.

In regard to this clonotype: A much more abundant neighbour one base away suggests this may be a read error. V gene TRBV7-2 combines with J gene TRBJ2-7, with 7 bases identical to TRBD2. V lost 5 bases to trimming and J lost 5 bases; unmatched junction nucleotides: 6. CDR1 and CDR2 (germline): SGHTA, FQGNSA. The CDR3 length is 13 residues. The CDR3 coding sequence is TGTGCCAGCAGCGGGGGGGGACTCCACGAGCAGTACTTC. The encoded protein is CASSGGGLHEQYF.

The rearrangement links TRBV4-3 to TRBJ2-7, with TRBD1 matching 8 bases. The CDR3 sequence is 17 residues long. The ends lost 3 bases at V and 1 base at J; junction bases unmatched: 11. Germline V gene lookup returns CDR1 LGHNA and CDR2 YSLEER. In DNA form, the CDR3 reads TGCGCCAGCAGCCAGGCCGGGACAGGAGCAGGATCCTACGAGCAGTACTTC. Protein sequence: CASSQAGTGAGSYEQYF.

This clonotype turned up a few times. V is TRBV28 and J is TRBJ2-5; 9 nucleotides agree with TRBD1. Germline trimming cut 8 bases from V and 2 bases from J; bases unmatched to any gene: 6. This CDR3 contains 14 residues. CDR1 MDHEN and CDR2 SYDVKM come from the germline V gene. The CDR3 nucleotides are TGTGCCAGCGGGGACAGGGTGCCACAAGAGACCCAGTACTTC. Protein product: CASGDRVPQETQYF. Based on the CDR3 plus reference TRBV28 and TRBJ2-5, the full variable domain is DVKVTQSSRYLVKRTGEKVFLECVQDMDHENMFWYRQDPGLGLRLIYFSYDVKMKEKGDIPEGYSVSREKKERFSLILESASTNQTSMYLCASGDRVPQETQYFGPGTRLLVL.

The rearrangement joins TRBV4-2 to TRBJ1-4; D is ambiguous. This CDR3 has 17 residues. CDR1 and CDR2 (germline): LGHNA, YNFKEQ. The V gene lost 1 base and the J gene lost 4 bases, with 16 bases spanning the gap. The CDR3 nucleotides are TGTGCCAGCAGCCAAGGTAGCTCAGGAGCCCTTAATGAAAAACTGTTTTTT. Its protein product is CASSQGSSGALNEKLFF.

A few counts support this clonotype. V gene TRBV19 combines with J gene TRBJ1-2; no definite D call. There are 15 residues in the CDR3. CDR1 and CDR2 (germline): LNHDA, SQIVND (reference sequence). The V end was cut by 0 bases, the J end by 6 bases, with 14 bases between. The chain's CDR3 is CASSIDLARPNGYTF. CDR3 nucleotides: TGTGCCAGTAGTATAGATCTGGCGCGACCCAATGGCTACACCTTC.

The chain joins TRBV25-1 to TRBJ1-1; D is ambiguous. The V gene's germline CDR1 is MGHDK and CDR2 SYGVNS. The CDR3 contains 13 residues. Trimming cost V 7 bases and J 1 base, with 10 bases left between them. The CDR3 DNA follows: TGTGCCAGCAAAAGCCCGGGGAACACTGAAGCTTTCTTT. Its protein is CASKSPGNTEAFF.

Ten or more counts support this clonotype. The chain combines TRBV4-2 with TRBJ2-5; D is perhaps TRBD2 (6 bases). CDR1 and CDR2 from the germline V gene are LGHNA and YNFKEQ. V lost 5 bases, J lost 4 bases, and 14 bases lay in between. This CDR3 has 14 amino acids. The CDR3 region is CASSERRAGETQYF. CDR3 nucleotide sequence: TGTGCCAGCAGCGAAAGGAGGGCGGGAGAGACCCAGTACTTC.

The V gene is TRBV6-5, the J gene TRBJ2-7; maybe TRBD2 (6 bases). The germline CDR1 and CDR2 sequences are MNHEY and SVGAGI. This CDR3 spans 12 amino acids. V lost 2 bases, J lost 7 bases, and 9 bases lay in between. The CDR3 here is CASSYPAGEQYF. The CDR3 nucleotides read TGTGCCAGCAGTTACCCAGCGGGTGAGCAGTACTTC.

CDR3 sequence reads: CASSPGRDSSNQPQHF. The CDR3 DNA reads TGTGCCAGCTCACCAGGAAGGGACAGTAGCAATCAGCCCCAGCATTTT. The chain links TRBV9 to TRBJ1-5, with 7 bases identical to TRBD1. The ends lost 7 bases at V and 0 bases at J; junction bases unmatched: 10. The CDR3 is made up of 16 amino acids. Germline V gene data show CDR1 as SGDLS and CDR2 as YYNGEE. Variable domain in full (rest from reference TRBV9 and TRBJ1-5): DSGVTQTPKHLITATGQRVTLRCSPRSGDLSVYWYQQSLDQGLQFLIQYYNGEERAKGNILERFSAQQFPDLHSELNLSSLELGDSALYFCASSPGRDSSNQPQHFGDGTRLSIL.

J is TRBJ2-5 and V is TRBV4-1; no definite D call. This CDR3 region has 9 residues. The V end lost 4 bases, the J end lost 7 bases, and 1 base lay between the germline ends. Germline V CDR1 and CDR2: MGHRA, YSYEKL. The CDR3 sequence: CASSRTQYF. The CDR3 nucleotides are TGCGCCAGCAGCCGGACCCAGTACTTC.

This clonotype has at least ten counts. The genes are TRBV11-2 and TRBJ1-2; TRBD1 agrees at 8 bases. This CDR3 spans 15 amino acids. Germline V CDR1 and CDR2: SGHAT, FQNNGV. Germline trimming cut 0 bases from V and 4 bases from J; bases unmatched to any gene: 4. For the CDR3, the DNA is TGTGCCAGCAGCTTAGAAGCGGACAGGGCCTATGGCTACACCTTC. Translation: CASSLEADRAYGYTF.

This clonotype was found many times. The gene calls are TRBV29-1 and TRBJ2-7; D gene uncertain. Trimming took 7 bases from V and 0 from J, leaving 10 bases between them. Per germline, CDR1 SQVTM and CDR2 ANQGSEA. The CDR3 length is 12 residues. The CDR3: CSASHSSYEQYF. CDR3 nucleotide sequence: TGCAGCGCTTCTCATAGCTCCTACGAGCAGTACTTC.

Many counts were recorded for this clonotype. The V call is TRBV7-2, the J call TRBJ1-6, with a weak D call TRBD1 (5 bases). Trimming removed 9 bases at V and 0 bases at J, with 15 bases between. Per germline, CDR1 SGHTA and CDR2 FQGNSA. This CDR3 has 16 residues. The CDR3 DNA follows: TGTGCCAGTGAGGCCCCGGGGGGCTCCTATAATTCACCCCTCCACTTT. Translated: CASEAPGGSYNSPLHF.

The gene calls are TRBV7-2 and TRBJ2-4; 8 nucleotides line up with TRBD1. The CDR3 covers 14 residues. V lost 4 bases and J lost 6; bases outside the gene matches: 5. Germline-derived CDR1 and CDR2 are SGHTA and FQGNSA. CDR3 protein: CASSYDRGGNIQYF. Here the CDR3 DNA reads TGTGCCAGCAGCTACGACAGGGGAGGAAACATTCAGTACTTC. The whole variable domain, filled in from reference TRBV7-2 and TRBJ2-4, reads GAGVSQSPSNKVTEKGKDVELRCDPISGHTALYWYRQSLGQGLEFLIYFQGNSAPDKSGLPSDRFSAERTGGSVSTLTIQRTQQEDSAVYLCASSYDRGGNIQYFGAGTRLSVL.

About this clonotype: The CDR3 ends on some other residue instead of the conserved phenylalanine or tryptophan, so this is likely a read error. No DNA is shown, since the ends of the CDR3 on it are uncertain; the CDR3 is the one TCRdb lists. The chain couples TRBV10-3 to TRBJ2-5; TRBD1 reflects the table's D call only, with no check against the DNA. The length of the CDR3 is 12 amino acids, counting both ends. Germline assignment: CDR1 ENHRY and CDR2 SYGVKD. CDR3 loop: CAIRDRGRRPST.

The table lists this clonotype with many counts. V usage is TRBV7-6 and J usage is TRBJ1-2; maybe TRBD1 (5 bases). CDR3 length equals 14 residues. Trimming stripped 5 bases from V and 4 bases from J, with 14 bases between. The germline V gene has CDR1 SGHVS and CDR2 FNYEAQ. The CDR3 coding sequence is TGTGCCAGCAGCCCAAACGGGGCCCTCTATGGCTACACCTTC. Translated: CASSPNGALYGYTF.

This clonotype was seen only a few times. J is TRBJ2-5 and V is TRBV4-1, with 7 bases fitting TRBD2. Losses at the gene ends were 1 base for V and 5 bases for J; bases not matched to a gene: 10. The CDR3 runs 16 residues. In germline, CDR1 is MGHRA, CDR2 YSYEKL. CDR3 region: CASSQVEKRGTETQYF. As DNA, the CDR3 is TGCGCCAGCAGCCAAGTTGAAAAGCGGGGTACGGAGACCCAGTACTTC.

This clonotype was picked up many times. This chain joins TRBV20-1 and TRBJ2-5, with 9 bases that match TRBD2. After removal of 5 bases from V and 2 bases from J, the junction contained 6 bases not matched to a gene. The length of the CDR3 is 14 residues. Germline V gives CDR1 DFQATT, CDR2 SNEGSKA (reference sequence). The CDR3 loop is CSALPGLAQETQYF. The CDR3 DNA reads as TGCAGTGCTTTACCGGGACTAGCTCAAGAGACCCAGTACTTC.

This clonotype was detected many times. This chain uses TRBV29-1 with TRBJ2-5; TRBD2 aligns across 9 bases. Germline V gene data show CDR1 as SQVTM and CDR2 as ANQGSEA. Trimming removed 1 base from V and 1 base from J; junction bases left unmatched: 10. The CDR3 spans 17 residues. CDR3 DNA sequence: TGCAGCGTTGAAGGGATGAAGCGGGGGGCCCGCCAAGAGACCCAGTACTTC. It specifies CSVEGMKRGARQETQYF.